This is a list of T cell receptor beta chains from one sample in a study of shared T cell receptors in the human thymus. Clones were sequenced by immunoSEQ multiplex PCR, and TCRdb holds only the in-frame ones, with some missing. The sample yields approximately 730,000 clones, 70% to 90% seen once. These same data were also listed under a study on human thymus T cells.

Sequencing used thymocytes. The receptors derive from a girl in the first two years of life with a congenital heart defect. Both conserved end residues are part of each CDR3. Each record gives: D gene, J gene, clone size, V gene, CDR3 DNA, CDR3 protein. D genes are given only for firm matches. Clone size is given for some rows only: seen once, a few or many times, or a class if the clone is expanded.

>-|TRBJ2-2|-|TRBV19
TGTGCCACCTCGACAGGAAACACCGGGGAGCTGTTTTTT
CATSTGNTGELFF
>-|TRBJ2-3|-|TRBV4-2
TGTGCCAGCAGCCAAGATTGGAGGAAAGATTGGATAGCGTACGAGTCAGATACGCAGTATTTT
CASSQDWRKDWIAYESDTQYF
>-|TRBJ2-3|-|TRBV4-1
TGCGCCAGCGCGGGGCGTAATACGCAGTATTTT
CASAGRNTQYF
>TRBD1|TRBJ1-2|-|TRBV11-2
TGTGCCAGCATGGGACAGGCTCGTGCCCCTTACACCTTC
CASMGQARAPYTF
>-|TRBJ1-1|-|TRBV7-9
TGTGCCAGCAGCTTAGCCCACCGAGAGAAACTGAACACTGAAGCTTTCTTT
CASSLAHREKLNTEAFF
>-|TRBJ1-5|-|TRBV15
TGTGCCACCAGCAGAGGCCCTGTTAGGGGTAAGAGGCAGCCCCAGCATTTT
CATSRGPVRGKRQPQHF
>TRBD1|TRBJ2-7|-|TRBV10-2
TGCGCCAGCAGCTTTCGACAGGGGGGGACCTACGAGCAGTACTTC
CASSFRQGGTYEQYF
>-|TRBJ1-2|-|TRBV28
TGTGCCAGCAGTTTATTCTCCCCAAAGACTTCAACTGACTATGGCTACACCTTC
CASSLFSPKTSTDYGYTF
>-|TRBJ1-6|-|TRBV9
TGTGCCAGCGGGGGGGGACAACCTCATAATTCACCCCTCCACTTT
CASGGGQPHNSPLHF
>-|TRBJ1-5|-|TRBV28
TGTTCCAATCAGGGTCCCAATCAGCCCCAGCATTTT
CSNQGPNQPQHF
>-|TRBJ1-2|-|TRBV12-5
TGTGCTAGTGGTTTGGTACTCTCGGGGGTCTACTATGGCTACACCTTC
CASGLVLSGVYYGYTF
>TRBD2|TRBJ2-1|-|TRBV13
TGTGCCAGCAGCTTAGGTGGGGATAGCGGGGGGATTAATGAGCAGTTCTTC
CASSLGGDSGGINEQFF
>-|TRBJ2-7|-|TRBV2
TGTGCCAGCAGTGAAGTTACTAGCAGTTACGAGCAGTACTTC
CASSEVTSSYEQYF
>TRBD1|TRBJ1-1|-|TRBV7-9
TGTGCCAGCAGGAAGGACCGCCGGGACAGACCAAATTCGAACACTGAAGCTTTCTTT
CASRKDRRDRPNSNTEAFF
>-|TRBJ1-2|-|TRBV6-6
TGTGCCAGCAGTTCCAGGGAACGAGGTGGCTACACCTTC
CASSSRERGGYTF
>TRBD1|TRBJ1-1|-|TRBV7-6
TGTGCCAGCAGCTTAGTGGGTCCGGGACAGGGGGCGGTTGAAGCTTTCTTT
CASSLVGPGQGAVEAFF
>TRBD1|TRBJ1-6|-|TRBV6-1
TGTGCCAGCACCTACCGGGGACAGCCGAGTTCACCCCTCCACTTT
CASTYRGQPSSPLHF
>TRBD2|TRBJ2-1|-|TRBV11-2
TGTGCCAGCAAATCTCAATGGGGACTACCCAAGGATGAGCAGTTCTTC
CASKSQWGLPKDEQFF
>TRBD1|TRBJ1-2|-|TRBV2
TGTGCCAGCACTCGGCTCGGGACAGGGACCTACAAAGGCTATGGCTACACCTTC
CASTRLGTGTYKGYGYTF
>-|TRBJ1-2|few|TRBV5-6
TGTGCCAGCAGCTCAAGGGGGAACTATGGCTACACCTTC
CASSSRGNYGYTF
>-|TRBJ1-2|-|TRBV6-1
TGTGCCAGCAGTGAAGCCCCAGGGAAGGAAGGCTACACCTTC
CASSEAPGKEGYTF
>-|TRBJ1-5|-|TRBV7-2
TGTGCCAGCAGCTTACAAGGGGACCGGCGGGGCCCCCAACAGCCCCAGCATTTT
CASSLQGDRRGPQQPQHF
>-|TRBJ1-3|-|TRBV6-5
TGTGCCAGCGGCCGGGGGAGGCTGTTTGGAAACACCATATATTTT
CASGRGRLFGNTIYF
>-|TRBJ1-4|few|TRBV11-2
TGTGCCAGCAGCTGGGGGGGGGCTAATGAAAAACTGTTTTTT
CASSWGGANEKLFF
>-|TRBJ2-1|-|TRBV21-1
TGTGCCGGGGGGGACGGCGGACTCTTC
CAGGDGGLF
>TRBD2|TRBJ2-7|-|TRBV5-1
TGCGCCAGCAGCCTACCGGGACTAGCGGGGGCCTCCTACGAGCAGTACTTC
CASSLPGLAGASYEQYF
>-|TRBJ1-1|once|TRBV6-5
TGTGCCAGCAGTTACTGGACCAGGGGCAGGGACACTGAAGCTTTCTTT
CASSYWTRGRDTEAFF
>TRBD2|TRBJ2-7|-|TRBV10-3
TGTGCCATCCGCCCAGGGAGGGCAGGGAGCTACGAGCAGTACTTC
CAIRPGRAGSYEQYF
>-|TRBJ1-4|-|TRBV27
TGTGCCAGCAGTTTATCCCGCGCAACTAATGAAAAACTGTTTTTT
CASSLSRATNEKLFF
>TRBD2|TRBJ2-3|-|TRBV7-8
TGTGCCAGCAGCTTAAGGCCTAGCGGGGGACCGACAGATACGCAGTATTTT
CASSLRPSGGPTDTQYF
>TRBD2|TRBJ2-3|-|TRBV2
TGTGCCAGCAGCCTCCAAAAAGAGCTAGCGGGCACAGATACGCAGTATTTT
CASSLQKELAGTDTQYF
>TRBD1|TRBJ2-7|once|TRBV27
TGTGCCAGCAGGCCGACCGGGACAGGGAACAGTGAGCAGTACTTC
CASRPTGTGNSEQYF
>TRBD1|TRBJ1-3|-|TRBV2
TGTGCCAGCAGGGGAGCCTCCGGGACAGTCTACTCTGGAAACACCATATATTTT
CASRGASGTVYSGNTIYF
>-|TRBJ1-1|-|TRBV7-8
TGTGCCAGCAGCCTACGGGGACTGTCCCAGAACCTCCCCCAGGTGCTAACTGAAGCTTTCTTT
CASSLRGLSQNLPQVLTEAFF
>TRBD1|TRBJ1-1|-|TRBV7-2
TGTGCCAGCAGTTTATTTCCTGGGGGGACAGTTTTCGCGAACACTGAAGCTTTCTTT
CASSLFPGGTVFANTEAFF
>TRBD1|TRBJ1-5|-|TRBV6-6
TGTGCCAGCACCCAGATGGGACAGGCTTCCAATCAGCCCCAGCATTTT
CASTQMGQASNQPQHF
>TRBD2|TRBJ2-5|-|TRBV19
TGTGCCAGTAGTATAGGAACCCCTAGCGGCCAAGAGACCCAGTACTTC
CASSIGTPSGQETQYF